The next 20 T cell receptor beta chains were all read from a single sample in a study of human T cells and chemical hapten exposure. The time point here: patch test 2, 6 weeks after DPC sensitization. Documented treatment: therapeutic diphenylcyclopropenone sensitization with weekly scalp DPC. TCRdb reanalysed the RACE reads using MiXCR and keeps one entry per CDR3 protein. The profile shows about 84,000 distinct CDR3 sequences, 8% to 13% of them singletons. This sample comprised whole blood, obtained in connection with sensitization to the hapten diphenylcyclopropenone (DPC). Receptors originate from a woman in her fifties or sixties with alopecia areata. Some clones in this sample may be carry-over from other donors' samples.

This clonotype has ten or more counts. J is TRBJ2-1 and V is TRBV20-1; D may correspond to TRBD1 or TRBD2 (5 bases each). The CDR3 contains 12 residues. CDR1 DFQATT and CDR2 SNEGSKA come from the germline V gene (reference sequence). V was cut by 4 bases and J by 3 bases, with 7 bases left in between. In nucleotides, the CDR3 is TGCAGTGCTATTGGGGGCTACAATGAGCAGTTCTTC. As protein: CSAIGGYNEQFF.

There are a few counts of this clonotype. The gene calls are TRBV28 and TRBJ1-5; D unclear. Germline lookup yields CDR1 MDHEN and CDR2 SYDVKM. The CDR3 totals 13 residues. Trimming cost V 8 bases and J 2 bases, with 10 bases left between them. CDR3 DNA sequence: TGTGCCAGCCTCCAGACTGGCAATCAGCCCCAGCATTTT. Protein sequence: CASLQTGNQPQHF.

The chain carries TRBV27 and TRBJ2-7; D may be TRBD2 (5 bases). CDR3 length: 14 residues. V was clipped by 6 bases and J by 0 bases, with 12 bases between them. Germline assignment: CDR1 MNHEY and CDR2 SMNVEV (reference sequence). The CDR3 region has the DNA TGTGCCAGCAGGTCCCTTGGGAGCTCCTACGAGCAGTACTTC. Amino acids: CASRSLGSSYEQYF.

The chain carries TRBV3-1 and TRBJ2-1; D may be TRBD2 (6 bases). CDR1 LGHDT and CDR2 YNNKEL come from the germline V gene (reference sequence). Trimming cost V 8 bases and J 1 base, with 15 bases left between them. The CDR3 contains 15 residues. The CDR3, as DNA: TGTGCCAGCTCGGCCGTAGCGGAATCCTACAATGAGCAGTTCTTC. Translated, it gives CASSAVAESYNEQFF.

This clonotype was counted at least ten times. The chain links TRBV6-6 to TRBJ2-3, with 8 bases identical to TRBD2. Germline CDR1 is MNHNY and CDR2 is SVGAGI (reference sequence). After removal of 3 bases from V and 1 base from J, the junction contained 9 bases not matched to a gene. There are 17 residues in the CDR3. The CDR3 DNA follows: TGTGCCAGCAGTTATTTTGGTAGCGGGATGGGCACAGATACGCAGTATTTT. Protein sequence: CASSYFGSGMGTDTQYF.

This clonotype was found many times. This chain uses TRBV5-5 with TRBJ1-1; D is undetermined. Per the germline V gene, CDR1 is SGHKS and CDR2 is YYEKEE (reference sequence). Trimming took off 3 bases at V and 4 bases at J, with 16 bases between the two ends. The CDR3 runs 15 residues. CDR3: CASSSIERGGTEAFF. The CDR3 DNA reads as TGTGCCAGCAGCTCGATAGAACGCGGTGGCACTGAAGCTTTCTTT. The whole variable domain, remainder taken from reference TRBV5-5 and TRBJ1-1, is DAGVTQSPTHLIKTRGQQVTLRCSPISGHKSVSWYQQVLGQGPQFIFQYYEKEERGRGNFPDRFSARQFPNYSSELNVNALLLGDSALYLCASSSIERGGTEAFFGQGTRLTVV.

This clonotype has ten or more counts. The chain employs TRBV29-1 and TRBJ1-6; 7 bases match TRBD1. The germline V gene encodes CDR1 SQVTM and CDR2 ANQGSEA. The ends lost 6 bases at V and 6 bases at J; junction bases unmatched: 2. The length of the CDR3 is 12 residues. CDR3 nucleotide sequence: TGCAGCGTCCGGGACAGTAATTCACCCCTCCACTTT. This gives the protein CSVRDSNSPLHF.

The V and J genes are TRBV29-1 and TRBJ1-4, with unresolved D. V dropped 4 bases and J dropped 7 bases, with 10 bases sitting between them. Germline V CDR1 and CDR2: SQVTM, ANQGSEA. The CDR3 totals 12 residues. The CDR3 spells CSVVISGEKLFF. In nucleotides, the CDR3 is TGCAGCGTTGTAATTTCTGGTGAAAAACTGTTTTTT.

This chain connects TRBV7-2 to TRBJ2-3; possible D gene TRBD2, 5 bases. CDR1 SGHTA and CDR2 FQGNSA come from the germline V gene. The length of the CDR3 is 15 residues. Trimming removed 3 bases at V and 4 bases at J, with 14 bases between. The CDR3 is CASSLVGVNPDTQYF. The CDR3 region has the DNA TGTGCCAGCAGCTTGGTGGGAGTTAACCCAGATACGCAGTATTTT.

This sequence joins TRBV20-1 and TRBJ1-1; TRBD1 aligns across 10 bases. Per germline, CDR1 DFQATT and CDR2 SNEGSKA (reference sequence). The trim removed 4 bases at V and 6 bases at J, leaving 8 bases unmatched. The CDR3 loop spans 14 amino acids. CDR3 region: CSANRDRGLAEAFF. As DNA, the CDR3 is TGCAGTGCTAACCGGGACAGGGGATTGGCTGAAGCTTTCTTT.

This clonotype was seen at least ten times. V and J are TRBV20-1 and TRBJ2-3; D is unclear. This CDR3 region has 12 residues. From germline, CDR1 is DFQATT and CDR2 SNEGSKA (reference sequence). Trimming pared 1 base from V and 3 bases from J, leaving 5 bases between. The CDR3 DNA reads as TGCAGTGCTAGAGGTGGGACAGATACGCAGTATTTT. Translation gives CSARGGTDTQYF.

With respect to this clonotype: Mismatch with germline at one junction end may stem from a read error. This chain uses TRBV12-3 or TRBV12-4 with TRBJ2-1; 11 bases are a match to TRBD2. The CDR3 loop spans 15 amino acids. Here the CDR3 reads CASSLAGGMFYEQFF. The CDR3 DNA follows: TGTGCCAGCAGTCTAGCGGGAGGAATGTTCTATGAGCAGTTCTTC.

This clonotype was seen at least ten times. The chain is built from TRBV11-2 and TRBJ2-7; perhaps D is TRBD1 or TRBD2 (5 bases each). The CDR3 length is 15 residues. The ends were cut back, 4 bases at V and 4 bases at J, with 17 bases in the middle. The germline V gene has CDR1 SGHAT and CDR2 FQNNGV. CDR3 sequence (DNA): TGTGCCAGCAGCTCCCCAGGGCGGAGGCCATACGAGCAGTACTTC. This codes for CASSSPGRRPYEQYF.

Details on this clonotype: One junction end disagrees with the germline gene, perhaps due to a read error. V and J are TRBV5-5 and TRBJ2-1; the D call may be TRBD1 or TRBD2 (5 bases each). The CDR3 has 16 residues. CDR1 is SGHKS, CDR2 YYEKEE, per germline (reference sequence). CDR3 coding DNA: TGTGCCAGCAGCTTTTTTGAGGGGATCTCCTACAATGAGCAGTCCTTC. Protein: CASSFFEGISYNEQSF.

This clonotype was detected ten times or more. The V and J genes are TRBV20-1 and TRBJ2-1; TRBD2 aligns across 11 bases. CDR3 length: 13 amino acids. CDR1 DFQATT and CDR2 SNEGSKA come from the germline V gene (reference sequence). V was clipped by 6 bases and J by 6 bases; unmatched bases: 4. The CDR3, as DNA: TGCAGTGCAACTAGCGGGAGAGGCAATGAGCAGTTCTTC. Its translation: CSATSGRGNEQFF.

This clonotype was seen repeatedly, ten times or more. The chain uses TRBV10-1 and TRBJ1-3; no clear D. Trimming took 0 bases from V and 0 from J, leaving 9 bases between them. Germline V lookup: CDR1 WNHNN, CDR2 SYGVQD (reference sequence). The CDR3 contains 16 residues. CDR3 residues: CASSESMRGSGNTIYF. The CDR3 DNA follows: TGCGCCAGCAGTGAGTCTATGCGGGGCTCTGGAAACACCATATATTTT.

CDR3 sequence reads: CASSLAEGSEAFF. The CDR3 DNA reads TGTGCCAGCAGCTTAGCCGAGGGATCTGAAGCTTTCTTT. The chain couples TRBV7-2 to TRBJ1-1; no firm D call. The CDR3 totals 13 residues. Deletions cut 0 bases from V and 6 bases from J, with 8 bases between. Per the germline V gene, CDR1 is SGHTA and CDR2 is FQGNSA.

The table lists this clonotype with a few counts. The rearrangement links TRBV29-1 to TRBJ2-7; D is uncertain. The V end lost 7 bases, the J end lost 5 bases, and 12 bases lay between the germline ends. The CDR3 spans 11 residues. Per germline, CDR1 SQVTM and CDR2 ANQGSEA. CDR3 amino acids: CSAEKGNEQYF. The CDR3 DNA sequence: TGCAGCGCCGAGAAGGGTAACGAGCAGTACTTC.

This clonotype showed up many times. The CDR3 sequence: CASSYRPGAGELFF. The CDR3 nucleotides read TGTGCCAGCAGTTACCGCCCCGGGGCCGGGGAGCTGTTTTTT. The rearrangement joins TRBV6-5 to TRBJ2-2; weak D call: TRBD2 (5 bases). In germline, CDR1 is MNHEY, CDR2 SVGAGI. The V gene lost 2 bases and the J gene lost 6 bases, with 10 bases spanning the gap. This CDR3 spans 14 amino acids.

Ten or more counts support this clonotype. The genes are TRBV20-1 and TRBJ2-3; a weak D match, TRBD2 (5 bases). Trimming left V 7 bases short and J 0 bases short, with 8 bases between. Germline loops: CDR1 DFQATT, CDR2 SNEGSKA (reference sequence). The CDR3 spans 12 residues. The CDR3: CSVGISTDTQYF. CDR3 DNA: TGCAGTGTCGGGATAAGCACAGATACGCAGTATTTT.